One and the same sample provided the 16 T cell receptor beta chains below, sequenced in a study of long-term antiretroviral therapy in people with HIV. Survey-level resolution applied to immunoSEQ assay v3.0. Only in-frame clones appear in the TCRdb table, and some are missing; sequencing was by immunoSEQ multiplex PCR. Seen here are 20,000 to 25,000 clones, roughly 77% observed once, and the top ten hold approximately 4.8%. This material consisted of unsorted PBMCs, taken 0.5 years after starting antiretroviral therapy. These receptors originate from a woman aged 35 to 49 with HIV.

This clone came up once. The chain joins TRBV7-2 to TRBJ1-2; tentatively, D is TRBD1 (6 bases). CDR1 is SGHTA and CDR2 is FQGNSA in the germline V gene. Trimming took 4 bases from V and 0 from J, leaving 15 bases between them. The CDR3 has 16 residues. CDR3 in amino acids: CASSSQGTKANYGYTF. The CDR3 bases are TGTGCCAGCAGCTCCCAGGGGACAAAAGCTAACTATGGCTACACCTTC.

In nucleotides, the CDR3 is TGCGCCAGCAGCTGGCCGCCCAGGGTTGCTGAGCAGTACTTC. This encodes CASSWPPRVAEQYF. The chain is built from TRBV5-1 and TRBJ2-7, with TRBD1 as a possible D gene (5 bases). Germline CDR1 and CDR2: SGHRS and YFSETQ. The ends were cut back, 3 bases at V and 7 bases at J, with 17 bases in the middle. The CDR3 runs 14 residues.

This chain connects TRBV7-8 to TRBJ2-7; 11 nucleotides agree with TRBD2. Looked up from germline, CDR1 is SGHVS and CDR2 is FQNEAQ. V lost 5 bases and J lost 2; bases outside the gene matches: 11. This CDR3 is 17 amino acids long. CDR3 in DNA: TGTGCCAGCAGCCCCCCGGGACTAGCGGATGCTACCTACGAGCAGTACTTC. Amino acid sequence: CASSPPGLADATYEQYF. Full variable domain (outside the CDR3, taken from reference TRBV7-8 and TRBJ2-7): GAGVSQSPRYKVAKRGQDVALRCDPISGHVSLFWYQQALGQGPEFLTYFQNEAQLDKSGLPSDRFFAERPEGSVSTLKIQRTQQEDSAVYLCASSPPGLADATYEQYFGPGTRLTVT.

The chain uses TRBV12-5 and TRBJ2-3; 7 bases fit TRBD2. CDR1 and CDR2 (germline): LGHNT, FRNRAP. The CDR3 has 14 amino acids. Trimming removed 5 bases from V and 4 bases from J; junction bases left unmatched: 6. The CDR3 loop reads CASGASGGADTQYF. As DNA, the CDR3 is TGTGCTAGTGGTGCGAGTGGGGGGGCAGATACGCAGTATTTT.

This clone was recorded only once. The chain joins TRBV7-3 to TRBJ2-3; D is perhaps TRBD1 or TRBD2 (6 bases each). The CDR3 loop spans 14 amino acids. Deletions cut 2 bases from V and 4 bases from J, with 10 bases between. Per the germline V gene, CDR1 is SGHTA and CDR2 is FQGTGA. CDR3 sequence reads: CASSLSGEADTQYF. The CDR3 DNA sequence: TGTGCCAGCAGCTTATCAGGGGAGGCAGATACGCAGTATTTT. Looking up the rest from reference TRBV7-3 and TRBJ2-3 gives the full variable domain: GAGVSQTPSNKVTEKGKYVELRCDPISGHTALYWYRQSLGQGPEFLIYFQGTGAADDSGLPNDRFFAVRPEGSVSTLKIQRTERGDSAVYLCASSLSGEADTQYFGPGTRLTVL.

The chain couples TRBV5-1 to TRBJ1-2; D is undetermined. The V and J ends lost 3 bases and 4 bases respectively, with 16 bases between them. CDR1 is SGHRS, CDR2 YFSETQ, per germline. The length of the CDR3 is 15 residues. DNA of the CDR3: TGCGCCAGCAGCTCTATCCTGGACGGTAGCTATGGCTACACCTTC. This sequence encodes CASSSILDGSYGYTF.

The rearrangement joins TRBV5-1 to TRBJ1-3; D remains unclear. From germline, CDR1 is SGHRS and CDR2 YFSETQ. CDR3 length equals 15 residues. V lost 4 bases, J lost 0 bases, and 11 bases lay in between. Written as DNA, the CDR3 is TGCGCCAGCAGCAATAACCCCCGCTCTGGAAACACCATATATTTT. It codes for CASSNNPRSGNTIYF.

This chain uses TRBV4-2 with TRBJ2-5, with D tentatively TRBD2 (5 bases). The CDR3 sequence is 13 residues long. Germline CDR1 and CDR2: LGHNA and YNFKEQ. V shed 3 bases and J shed 3 bases, with 8 bases lying between them. The CDR3 here is CASSHLREETQYF. The CDR3, as DNA: TGTGCCAGCAGCCATTTGAGGGAAGAGACCCAGTACTTC.

The V and J genes are TRBV7-2 and TRBJ1-3; no clear D gene. The V and J ends lost 2 bases and 0 bases respectively, with 14 bases between them. The CDR3 runs 17 residues. Germline V lookup: CDR1 SGHTA, CDR2 FQGNSA. CDR3 amino acids: CASSLTPLPRSGNTIYF. CDR3 bases: TGTGCCAGCAGCTTAACCCCCCTTCCTCGCTCTGGAAACACCATATATTTT.

This clone was detected only once. The chain couples TRBV5-4 to TRBJ2-5; D unresolved. This CDR3 region has 12 residues. The germline V gene encodes CDR1 SGHNT and CDR2 YYREEE (reference sequence). V was cut by 4 bases and J by 4 bases, with 8 bases left in between. The CDR3 DNA reads TGTGCCAGCAGCCGTGACGTAGAGACCCAGTACTTC. This codes for CASSRDVETQYF. Filled out from reference TRBV5-4 and TRBJ2-5, the complete variable domain reads ETGVTQSPTHLIKTRGQQVTLRCSSQSGHNTVSWYQQALGQGPQFIFQYYREEENGRGNFPPRFSGLQFPNYSSELNVNALELDDSALYLCASSRDVETQYFGPGTRLLVL.

The genes are TRBV9 and TRBJ2-5; D might be TRBD2 (6 bases). This CDR3 contains 15 residues. Trimming took 4 bases from V and 7 from J, leaving 20 bases between them. Germline-derived CDR1 and CDR2 are SGDLS and YYNGEE. The CDR3 DNA reads TGTGCCAGCAGCCCGTCCTTCACCCAGGAGGGGACCCAGTACTTC. Amino acids: CASSPSFTQEGTQYF.

This chain uses TRBV29-1 with TRBJ2-7; unclear D gene. The CDR3 contains 13 residues. V shed 1 base and J shed 0 bases, with 7 bases lying between them. Germline CDR1 SQVTM, CDR2 ANQGSEA. The CDR3 region has the DNA TGCAGCGTTGAAGTTCCGGGCTCCTACGAGCAGTACTTC. It yields the protein CSVEVPGSYEQYF.

The V call is TRBV5-1, the J call TRBJ2-3; D remains unclear. The CDR3 totals 12 residues. Trimming took off 2 bases at V and 3 bases at J, with 4 bases between the two ends. Germline V gene lookup returns CDR1 SGHRS and CDR2 YFSETQ. The CDR3 DNA reads as TGCGCCAGCAGCTTTTTGACAGATACGCAGTATTTT. Protein sequence: CASSFLTDTQYF.

The V call is TRBV6-5, the J call TRBJ2-7; the match to TRBD1 covers 7 bases. The CDR3 loop spans 15 amino acids. Per germline, CDR1 MNHEY and CDR2 SVGAGI. The J segment lost 5 bases and the V segment lost 0 bases, leaving 7 bases of the junction unmatched. The CDR3 here is CASSYSGTAVHEQYF. The CDR3 DNA follows: TGTGCCAGCAGTTACTCCGGGACAGCCGTTCACGAGCAGTACTTC.

A few counts support this clone. This sequence joins TRBV30 and TRBJ2-7, with a possible D match to TRBD1 (5 bases). Trimming took 1 base from V and 6 from J, leaving 13 bases between them. The length of the CDR3 is 13 residues. The V gene's germline CDR1 is GTSNPN and CDR2 SVGIG (reference sequence). CDR3 sequence: CAWSAGKTGEQYF. DNA of the CDR3: TGTGCCTGGAGTGCAGGGAAGACGGGCGAGCAGTACTTC. Looking up the rest from reference TRBV30 and TRBJ2-7 gives the full variable domain: SQTIHQWPATLVQPVGSPLSLECTVEGTSNPNLYWYRQAAGRGLQLLFYSVGIGQISSEVPQNLSASRPQDRQFILSSKKLLLSDSGFYLCAWSAGKTGEQYFGPGTRLTVT.

This clone was observed once. The chain joins TRBV4-3 to TRBJ2-3; tentatively, D is TRBD2 (6 bases). V lost 3 bases and J lost 2, with 18 bases in between. This CDR3 contains 17 residues. Germline assignment: CDR1 LGHNA and CDR2 YSLEER. Here the CDR3 reads CASSHRRGTPNTDTQYF. The CDR3 DNA is TGCGCCAGCAGCCATCGTCGCGGGACCCCCAACACAGATACGCAGTATTTT.